These 13 T cell receptor beta chains originate from one sample sequenced in a study of blood T cell repertoires in COVID-19. Produced via immunoSEQ multiplex PCR; TCRdb's table is partial and in-frame only. This sample has more than 300,000 clones; 88% occur once, and the top ten carry approximately 1.8%. Sequenced input: peripheral blood. These receptor sequences come from a woman younger than 45 with COVID-19, enrolled during active disease.

The rearrangement links TRBV7-2 to TRBJ2-1; 12 nucleotides match TRBD2. V shed 3 bases and J 4 bases; nucleotides not matched to a gene: 7. Germline-derived CDR1 and CDR2 are SGHTA and FQGNSA. The CDR3 is made up of 17 amino acids. The CDR3 protein is CASSFTRTSGAYNEQFF. The CDR3, as DNA: TGTGCCAGCAGCTTCACTCGGACTAGCGGGGCGTACAATGAGCAGTTCTTC.

J is TRBJ2-3 and V is TRBV6-5, with 11 bases matching TRBD2. The trim removed 7 bases at V and 5 bases at J, leaving 5 bases unmatched. The V gene's germline CDR1 is MNHEY and CDR2 SVGAGI. This CDR3 is 14 amino acids long. The CDR3 nucleotides are TGTGCCAGCACCCTAGCGGGGGGCGGAGATACGCAGTATTTT. Translating it yields CASTLAGGGDTQYF.

The chain joins TRBV5-1 to TRBJ1-6; 8 bases fit TRBD1. Germline CDR1 reads SGHRS; CDR2 reads YFSETQ. The CDR3 is 14 residues long. The V segment lost 4 bases and the J segment 7 bases; nucleotides outside the gene matches: 4. The CDR3 protein is CASSHGTGNSPLHF. Here the CDR3 DNA reads TGCGCCAGCAGCCACGGGACAGGAAATTCACCCCTCCACTTT.

The chain combines TRBV13 with TRBJ2-3; D possibly corresponds to TRBD2 (6 bases). The germline V gene encodes CDR1 PRHDT and CDR2 FYEKMQ (reference sequence). V lost 4 bases to trimming and J lost 0 bases, with 17 bases between them. This CDR3 contains 17 residues. The CDR3 sequence is CASSSSGWAGSTDTQYF. The CDR3 DNA is TGTGCCAGCAGCTCCTCTGGATGGGCGGGGAGCACAGATACGCAGTATTTT.

The rearrangement links TRBV7-6 to TRBJ1-1, with 8 bases lining up with TRBD1. CDR3 length: 15 residues. With 2 bases clipped from V and 1 base from J, the junction kept 3 bases outside the gene matches. Germline V gives CDR1 SGHVS, CDR2 FNYEAQ. The CDR3 sequence: CASSLSDRGNTEAFF. The CDR3 bases are TGTGCCAGCAGCTTAAGTGACAGGGGGAACACTGAAGCTTTCTTT.

The rearrangement joins TRBV3-1 (or the pseudogene TRBV3-2) to TRBJ2-2, with TRBD2 as a possible D gene (6 bases). The V and J ends lost 1 base and 4 bases respectively, with 10 bases between them. This CDR3 comprises 15 residues. From germline, CDR1 is LGHDT and CDR2 YNNKEL (reference sequence). The CDR3 loop reads CASSQGGLITGELFF. The CDR3, as DNA: TGTGCCAGCAGCCAAGGTGGACTAATCACCGGGGAGCTGTTTTTT.

The chain uses TRBV5-6 and TRBJ2-7; 7 nucleotides align to TRBD1. The germline gives CDR1 SGHDT, CDR2 YYEEEE. V gave up 3 bases and J gave up 0 bases; unmatched junction bases: 0. CDR3 length: 13 residues. CDR3 loop: CASSWDSSYEQYF. The DNA for the CDR3 is TGTGCCAGCAGCTGGGACAGCTCCTACGAGCAGTACTTC.

The chain recombines TRBV27 with TRBJ2-3, with 11 bases aligning to TRBD2. CDR3 size: 17 residues. Germline CDR1 and CDR2: MNHEY and SMNVEV (reference sequence). The J segment lost 8 bases and the V segment lost 0 bases, leaving 10 bases of the junction unmatched. The CDR3 coding sequence is TGTGCCAGCAGTTTATCTCAGACTAGCGGGGTATTAGGTACGCAGTATTTT. Its protein is CASSLSQTSGVLGTQYF.

The gene calls are TRBV6-5 and TRBJ1-1; 9 bases align to TRBD1. Germline V gives CDR1 MNHEY, CDR2 SVGAGI. The V segment lost 7 bases and the J segment 4 bases; nucleotides outside the gene matches: 7. The CDR3 consists of 14 residues. The CDR3 region has the DNA TGTGCCAGCATCGACAGGGGGTGGGGCACTGAAGCTTTCTTT. The encoded protein is CASIDRGWGTEAFF.

The CDR3 protein is CASRLKSNQPQHF. In DNA, the CDR3 is TGTGCCAGCAGACTCAAAAGCAATCAGCCCCAGCATTTT. V usage is TRBV12-3 or TRBV12-4 and J usage is TRBJ1-5; D remains unclear. Trimming pared 6 bases from V and 1 base from J, leaving 7 bases between. The CDR3 is 13 amino acids.

This rearrangement joins TRBV5-1 to TRBJ1-1; 8 nucleotides line up with TRBD1. V shed 2 bases, J shed 0 bases, and the junction held 3 bases outside the gene matches. The CDR3 extends over 15 amino acids. Germline CDR1 reads SGHRS; CDR2 reads YFSETQ. CDR3 DNA sequence: TGCGCCAGCAGCTTCGCGGACAGGGTGAACACTGAAGCTTTCTTT. Translated, it gives CASSFADRVNTEAFF. The full variable domain, completed using reference TRBV5-1 and TRBJ1-1, is KAGVTQTPRYLIKTRGQQVTLSCSPISGHRSVSWYQQTPGQGLQFLFEYFSETQRNKGNFPGRFSGRQFSNSRSEMNVSTLELGDSALYLCASSFADRVNTEAFFGQGTRLTVV.

This chain links TRBV6-1 with TRBJ1-1; the D is unclear. V lost 4 bases and J 5 bases, leaving 23 bases between the germline ends. The CDR3 is made up of 17 amino acids. Germline loops: CDR1 MNHNS, CDR2 SASEGT. The CDR3 spells CASSARAPGNPRTEAFF. For the CDR3, the DNA is TGTGCCAGCAGTGCACGTGCCCCGGGGAACCCGAGAACTGAAGCTTTCTTT.

The chain has TRBV2 and TRBJ1-4, with 9 positions matching TRBD1. With V trimmed by 4 bases and J by 8 bases, 5 bases remained unmatched. Germline V gene lookup returns CDR1 SNHLY and CDR2 FYNNEI. CDR3 length equals 14 residues. CDR3 protein: CASSGDRVREKLFF. The CDR3 DNA is TGTGCCAGCAGTGGGGACAGGGTTAGGGAAAAACTGTTTTTT.